The 18 T cell receptor beta chains below come from one sample, sequenced in a study of blood T cell repertoires in COVID-19. Profiled with immunoSEQ multiplex PCR; TCRdb holds only in-frame clones, not every one. Among 200,000 to 250,000 clones, 85% to 90% were seen once, and the ten largest hold around 16%. Source material: PBMCs or T cells enriched from blood (not recorded which). The receptors stem from a man aged 25-40 years who had been exposed to COVID-19.

The genes are TRBV12-5 and TRBJ2-3; 8 nucleotides align to TRBD2. The CDR3 covers 17 residues. The V and J ends lost 1 base and 1 base, in that order; junction bases with no gene match: 7. CDR1 LGHNT and CDR2 FRNRAP come from the germline V gene. The CDR3 nucleotides are TGTGCTAGTGGTTTGGACCGGGGGGGTATCGGCACAGATACGCAGTATTTT. The encoded protein is CASGLDRGGIGTDTQYF.

The genes are TRBV5-5 and TRBJ2-3; TRBD1 agrees at 8 bases. This CDR3 is built from 15 residues. Germline values: CDR1 SGHKS, CDR2 YYEKEE (reference sequence). Unmatched junction bases numbered 8, after V lost 5 bases and J lost 3 bases. The CDR3, as DNA: TGTGCCAGCAGTTCTACAGGGGGAAGGACAGATACGCAGTATTTT. Its translation is CASSSTGGRTDTQYF.

This CDR3 is CASSKDRGGYDEQFF. CDR3 nucleotides: TGTGCCAGCAGCAAAGACAGGGGGGGTTACGATGAGCAGTTCTTC. The chain recombines TRBV7-3 with TRBJ2-1; 9 positions match TRBD1. This CDR3 is built from 15 residues. Per the germline V gene, CDR1 is SGHTA and CDR2 is FQGTGA. V shed 5 bases, J shed 8 bases, and the junction held 10 bases outside the gene matches.

The chain carries TRBV19 and TRBJ2-4; 10 positions match TRBD1. V shed 0 bases, J shed 3 bases, and the junction held 20 bases outside the gene matches. Germline V CDR1 and CDR2: LNHDA, SQIVND (reference sequence). The CDR3 has 22 residues. The CDR3 spells CASSIDLQTGGSSEGFKNIQYF. The CDR3 nucleotides read TGTGCCAGTAGTATAGATCTGCAGACAGGGGGCTCGTCGGAGGGCTTCAAAAACATTCAGTACTTC. Full variable domain (outside the CDR3, taken from reference TRBV19 and TRBJ2-4): DGGITQSPKYLFRKEGQNVTLSCEQNLNHDAMYWYRQDPGQGLRLIYYSQIVNDFQKGDIAEGYSVSREKKESFPLTVTSAQKNPTAFYLCASSIDLQTGGSSEGFKNIQYFGAGTRLSVL.

This chain connects TRBV7-9 to TRBJ1-5; D is uncertain. From germline, CDR1 is SEHNR and CDR2 FQNEAQ (reference sequence). The length of the CDR3 is 14 residues. Trimming stripped 6 bases from V and 1 base from J, with 10 bases between. The DNA of the CDR3 is TGTGCCAGCAGAACAGAGGGCAGCAATCAGCCCCAGCATTTT. Its protein is CASRTEGSNQPQHF.

The gene calls are TRBV4-1 and TRBJ1-1; D may be TRBD1 (5 bases). Germline V CDR1 and CDR2: MGHRA, YSYEKL. The CDR3 sequence is 15 residues long. The V end was cut by 1 base, the J end by 1 base, with 10 bases between. The CDR3 region is CASSQVMTANTEAFF. The CDR3 coding sequence is TGCGCCAGCAGCCAAGTCATGACAGCGAACACTGAAGCTTTCTTT.

The chain links TRBV4-1 to TRBJ1-1; 7 bases are a match to TRBD1. CDR3 length: 12 amino acids. Germline lookup yields CDR1 MGHRA and CDR2 YSYEKL. V lost 4 bases to trimming and J lost 11 bases; unmatched junction nucleotides: 7. The CDR3 region is CASSLRGKWAFF. The CDR3 nucleotides read TGCGCCAGCAGCCTCAGGGGGAAATGGGCTTTCTTT.

The chain combines TRBV30 with TRBJ2-3; 7 nucleotides match TRBD1. Germline V gene data show CDR1 as GTSNPN and CDR2 as SVGIG (reference sequence). V was clipped by 4 bases and J by 7 bases; unmatched bases: 17. The length of the CDR3 is 16 residues. CDR3 region: CAWNKGTRGPSYTQYF. The CDR3, as DNA: TGTGCCTGGAATAAGGGGACGAGGGGGCCATCATATACGCAGTATTTT.

The chain carries TRBV28 and TRBJ1-6; tentatively, D is TRBD1 (5 bases). Between the trimmed V and J ends, which lost 3 bases and 5 bases, there was a span of 11 bases. The CDR3 has 15 residues. Germline V gene lookup returns CDR1 MDHEN and CDR2 SYDVKM. As DNA, the CDR3 is TGTGCCAGCAGTTTTCCTGGGGCACATAATTCACCCCTCCACTTT. Translating it yields CASSFPGAHNSPLHF.

J is TRBJ2-5 and V is TRBV19, with 7 positions matching TRBD1. In germline, CDR1 is LNHDA, CDR2 SQIVND (reference sequence). V shed 4 bases and J 2 bases; nucleotides not matched to a gene: 7. There are 15 residues in the CDR3. The CDR3: CASSTPGRGQETQYF. For the CDR3, the DNA is TGTGCCAGTAGTACCCCCGGCAGGGGGCAAGAGACCCAGTACTTC.

This chain connects TRBV29-1 to TRBJ1-1; TRBD1 might be the D (6 bases). CDR3 length: 16 amino acids. Trimming left V 4 bases short and J 4 bases short, with 22 bases between. Germline V gene lookup returns CDR1 SQVTM and CDR2 ANQGSEA. The DNA for the CDR3 is TGCAGCGTTGTTGTTAGGGGGAATGGGGTGAGCACTGAAGCTTTCTTT. Amino acid sequence: CSVVVRGNGVSTEAFF. Looking up the rest from reference TRBV29-1 and TRBJ1-1 gives the full variable domain: SAVISQKPSRDICQRGTSLTIQCQVDSQVTMMFWYRQQPGQSLTLIATANQGSEATYESGFVIDKFPISRPNLTFSTLTVSNMSPEDSSIYLCSVVVRGNGVSTEAFFGQGTRLTVV.

The chain uses TRBV6-2 or TRBV6-3 and TRBJ2-3; 9 bases align to TRBD2. Germline assignment: CDR1 MNHEY and CDR2 SVGEGT. With 0 bases clipped from V and 2 bases from J, the junction kept 15 bases outside the gene matches. CDR3 length: 20 residues. CDR3 sequence: CASSYSSRTLAGWHTDTQYF. For the CDR3, the DNA is TGTGCCAGCAGTTACTCGAGTAGAACGCTAGCGGGGTGGCACACAGATACGCAGTATTTT.

This chain connects TRBV7-3 to TRBJ2-2; a weak D match, TRBD1 (6 bases). Per germline, CDR1 SGHTA and CDR2 FQGTGA. The CDR3 runs to 16 residues. The V end lost 5 bases, the J end lost 7 bases, and 20 bases lay between the germline ends. The CDR3 region has the DNA TGTGCCAGCAGCGGGGGCGCAGGGGCGCGGATCGGGGAGCTGTTTTTT. This codes for CASSGGAGARIGELFF.

The chain has TRBV20-1 and TRBJ1-1; no reliable D call. CDR1 is DFQATT and CDR2 is SNEGSKA in the germline V gene (reference sequence). V was pared by 5 bases and J by 1 base, with 5 bases between. The CDR3 runs 11 residues. CDR3 loop: CSAYKNTEAFF. CDR3 nucleotide sequence: TGCAGTGCTTACAAGAACACTGAAGCTTTCTTT.

V usage is TRBV7-9 and J usage is TRBJ2-5; 9 bases are a match to TRBD2. Germline V gene data show CDR1 as SEHNR and CDR2 as FQNEAQ (reference sequence). The V and J ends lost 4 bases and 3 bases, in that order; junction bases with no gene match: 9. The CDR3 totals 16 residues. DNA for the CDR3: TGTGCCAGCAGCTCCGTGACTAGCGGACTCGAAGAGACCCAGTACTTC. Residues: CASSSVTSGLEETQYF.

This clone was seen once. This sequence joins TRBV4-2 and TRBJ2-3, with 10 positions matching TRBD2. CDR3 length: 18 amino acids. CDR1 is LGHNA and CDR2 is YNFKEQ in the germline V gene. V gave up 4 bases and J gave up 5 bases; unmatched junction bases: 15. This CDR3 reads CASSPRRTGLAEGDTQYF. The CDR3 nucleotides read TGTGCCAGCAGCCCGCGGAGAACAGGACTAGCGGAGGGAGATACGCAGTATTTT.

This clone occurred once. The chain uses TRBV30 and TRBJ1-6, with unresolved D. V was shortened by 1 base and J by 6 bases, with 10 bases between the two germline ends. The CDR3 sequence is 14 residues long. The V gene's germline CDR1 is GTSNPN and CDR2 SVGIG (reference sequence). Here the CDR3 reads CAWSEETLNSPLHF. CDR3 bases: TGTGCCTGGAGTGAAGAGACACTTAATTCACCCCTCCACTTT.

Only one count was recorded for this clone. This chain joins TRBV7-9 and TRBJ2-1; the match to TRBD2 covers 11 bases. Germline CDR1 reads SEHNR; CDR2 reads FQNEAQ (reference sequence). With 3 bases clipped from V and 10 bases from J, the junction kept 8 bases outside the gene matches. The CDR3 spans 15 residues. The CDR3 is CASSFSGGAEGEQFF. CDR3 nucleotides: TGTGCCAGCAGCTTTAGCGGGGGGGCCGAGGGAGAGCAGTTCTTC.